This note documents a single T cell receptor (beta chain) sequence. This specimen comes from a study of blood T cell repertoires in COVID-19. Trimming left V 6 bases short and J 6 bases short, with 21 bases between. CDR1 and CDR2 from the germline V gene are MDHEN and SYDVKM. The CDR3 contains 16 residues. Repertoires were generated with immunoSEQ multiplex PCR, while TCRdb's copy carries only in-frame clones and drops some. The repertoire includes approximately 67,000 clones, over 80% of them detected once, and around 5% sits in the top ten. This rearrangement joins TRBV28 to TRBJ2-1; D is possibly TRBD2 (6 bases). The sample consisted of peripheral blood. The sequence came from a man aged 50-60 years with active COVID-19. CDR3 sequence: CASSPIPGLAGNEQFF. DNA of the CDR3: TGTGCCAGCAGCCCAATCCCGGGACTTGCCGGCAATGAGCAGTTCTTC.